This TCR beta chain is from a study of cytomegalovirus exposure and HLA in healthy donors. In the study overall: For the approximately 360 genotyped donors, 65% to 90% fell within the Caucasian-associated ancestry cluster. Findings of the study overall: Some V segments could not be told apart, so they were left out, TRBV6-2 and TRBV6-3 among them. Reportedly, diagnosis of cytomegalovirus status by the classifier showed high specificity and sensitivity.

As for this clone: Its matching antigen is unknown.

With 60 Vbeta and 13 Jbeta primers, the PCR was carried out. TCRdb's copy holds only in-frame clones and misses some; the assay was immunoSEQ multiplex PCR. The sample contains around 140,000 clones, approximately 75% of which appear only once. V shed 8 bases and J shed 3 bases, with 16 bases lying between them. The CDR3 extends over 15 amino acids. CDR1 SNHLY and CDR2 FYNNEI come from the germline V gene. The chain recombines TRBV2 with TRBJ1-4; D perhaps matches TRBD1 (6 bases). The sequenced sample consisted of PBMCs. The sequence derives from a male donor in good health and CMV-seronegative. CDR3 in amino acids: CASRGGGVANEKLFF. The CDR3, as DNA: TGTGCCAGCCGAGGGGGGGGCGTTGCTAATGAAAAACTGTTTTTT.